This T cell receptor (beta chain) was identified during a study of regulatory T cells in long-lasting Graves disease. Findings of the study overall: A limited number of samples was an acknowledged limitation.

Building of the TCR beta libraries involved iRepertoire HTBI primers and Arm-PCR of CDR3 regions. Using its own MiXCR run on the multiplex PCR reads, TCRdb lists one record per CDR3 protein. The table lists a few hundred thousand distinct CDR3 sequences, 13% of them singletons. As for time point: newly diagnosed GD, antithyroid drugs for less than 3 months. Extracted PBMC RNA gave rise to the TCR library. This CDR3 region has 18 residues. The V and J ends lost 0 bases and 0 bases, in that order; junction bases with no gene match: 8. CDR1 SNHLY and CDR2 FYNNEI come from the germline V gene. This clonotype has ten or more counts. As yet, its antigen is unknown. These records were also assigned to another study, of T cells in Graves' hyperthyroidism and ophthalmopathy. This second report adds: Hyperthyroidism had been newly diagnosed in patients aged 18 to 65, and its duration was under 2 months. Classification by a 13 V-J model distinguished ophthalmopathy from stable hyperthyroidism.

The rearrangement joins TRBV2 to TRBJ1-5, with 7 bases aligning to TRBD1. This receptor was taken from a man aged 25-45 years with Graves disease. The sequencing used peripheral blood mononuclear cells (PBMCs), collected at new diagnosis, from a patient treated with antithyroid drugs. The CDR3 region has the DNA TGTGCCAGCAGTGAAGCGCTTCGCGACAGGGTTAGCAATCAGCCCCAGCATTTT. Translating it yields CASSEALRDRVSNQPQHF.